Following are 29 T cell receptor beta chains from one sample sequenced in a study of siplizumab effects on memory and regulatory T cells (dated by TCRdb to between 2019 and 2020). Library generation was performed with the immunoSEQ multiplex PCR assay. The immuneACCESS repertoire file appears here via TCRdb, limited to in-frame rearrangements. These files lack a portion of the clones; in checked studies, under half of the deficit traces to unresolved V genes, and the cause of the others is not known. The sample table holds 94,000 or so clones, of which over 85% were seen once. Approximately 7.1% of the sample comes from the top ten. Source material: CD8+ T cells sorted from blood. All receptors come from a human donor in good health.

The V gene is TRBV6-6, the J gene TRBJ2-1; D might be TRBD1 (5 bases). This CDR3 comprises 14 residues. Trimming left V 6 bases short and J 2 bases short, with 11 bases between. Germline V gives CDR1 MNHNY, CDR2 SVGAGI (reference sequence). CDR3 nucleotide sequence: TGTGCCAGCAGCAAGGGGTCCACCTACAATGAGCAGTTCTTC. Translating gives CASSKGSTYNEQFF.

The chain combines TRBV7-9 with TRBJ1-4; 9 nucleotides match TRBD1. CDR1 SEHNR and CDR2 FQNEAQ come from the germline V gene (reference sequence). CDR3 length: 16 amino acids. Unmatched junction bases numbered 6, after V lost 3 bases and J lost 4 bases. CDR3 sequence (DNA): TGTGCCAGCAGCTTTATCCGGACAGGGGATAATGAAAAACTGTTTTTT. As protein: CASSFIRTGDNEKLFF.

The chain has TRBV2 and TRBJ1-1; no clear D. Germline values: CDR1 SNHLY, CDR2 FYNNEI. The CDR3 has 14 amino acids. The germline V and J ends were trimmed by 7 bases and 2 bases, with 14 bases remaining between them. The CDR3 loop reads CASKGGSLNTEAFF. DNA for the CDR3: TGTGCCAGCAAAGGAGGCAGCCTTAACACTGAAGCTTTCTTT.

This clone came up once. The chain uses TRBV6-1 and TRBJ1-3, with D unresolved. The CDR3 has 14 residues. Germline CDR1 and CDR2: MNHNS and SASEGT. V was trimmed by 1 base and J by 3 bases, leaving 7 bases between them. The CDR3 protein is CASSEENSGNTIYF. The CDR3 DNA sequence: TGTGCCAGCAGTGAAGAGAACAGTGGAAACACCATATATTTT.

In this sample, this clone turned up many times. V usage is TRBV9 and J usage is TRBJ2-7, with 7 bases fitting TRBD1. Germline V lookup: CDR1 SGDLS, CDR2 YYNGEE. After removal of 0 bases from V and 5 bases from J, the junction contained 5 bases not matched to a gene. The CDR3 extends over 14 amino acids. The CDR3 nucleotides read TGTGCCAGCAGCGTAGCATACAGGGGAGACGAGCAGTACTTC. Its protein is CASSVAYRGDEQYF.

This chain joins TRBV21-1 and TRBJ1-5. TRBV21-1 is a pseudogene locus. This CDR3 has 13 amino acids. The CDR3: CASSPSPWKPQHF. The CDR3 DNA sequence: TGTGCCAGCAGCCCCTCGCCCTGGAAGCCCCAGCATTTT.

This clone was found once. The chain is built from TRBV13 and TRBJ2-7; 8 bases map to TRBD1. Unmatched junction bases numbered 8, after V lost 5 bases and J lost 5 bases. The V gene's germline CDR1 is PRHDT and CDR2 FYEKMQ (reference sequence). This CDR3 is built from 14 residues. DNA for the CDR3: TGTGCCAGCAGCCGAGACAGGGGAGCAGACGAGCAGTACTTC. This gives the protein CASSRDRGADEQYF.

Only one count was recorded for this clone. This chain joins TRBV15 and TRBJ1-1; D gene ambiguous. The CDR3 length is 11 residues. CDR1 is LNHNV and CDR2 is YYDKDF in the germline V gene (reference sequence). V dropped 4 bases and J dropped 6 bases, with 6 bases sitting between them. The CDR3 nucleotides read TGTGCCACCAGCATAGGGCCTGAAGCTTTCTTT. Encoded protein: CATSIGPEAFF.

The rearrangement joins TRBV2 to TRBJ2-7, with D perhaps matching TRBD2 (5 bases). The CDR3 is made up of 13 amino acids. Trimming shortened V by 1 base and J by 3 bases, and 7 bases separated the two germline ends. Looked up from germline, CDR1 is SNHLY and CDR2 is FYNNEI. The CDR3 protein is CASSEGGSYEQYF. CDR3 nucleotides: TGTGCCAGCAGTGAAGGAGGGAGCTACGAGCAGTACTTC.

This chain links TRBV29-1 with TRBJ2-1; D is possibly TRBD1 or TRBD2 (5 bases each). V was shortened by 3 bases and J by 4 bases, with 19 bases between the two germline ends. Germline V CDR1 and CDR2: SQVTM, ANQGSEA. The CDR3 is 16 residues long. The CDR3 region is CSVDQGRGSSYNEQFF. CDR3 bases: TGCAGCGTTGACCAGGGACGAGGTAGCTCATACAATGAGCAGTTCTTC.

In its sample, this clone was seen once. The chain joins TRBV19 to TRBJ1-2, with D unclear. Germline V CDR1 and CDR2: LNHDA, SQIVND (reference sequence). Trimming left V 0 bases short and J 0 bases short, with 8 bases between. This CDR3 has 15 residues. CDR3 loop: CASSIDRASNYGYTF. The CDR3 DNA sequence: TGTGCCAGTAGTATAGATCGAGCATCTAACTATGGCTACACCTTC. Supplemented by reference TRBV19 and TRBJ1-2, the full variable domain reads DGGITQSPKYLFRKEGQNVTLSCEQNLNHDAMYWYRQDPGQGLRLIYYSQIVNDFQKGDIAEGYSVSREKKESFPLTVTSAQKNPTAFYLCASSIDRASNYGYTFGSGTRLTVV.

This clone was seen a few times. In DNA, the CDR3 is TGTGCCTGCAACAGTTTCAACTATGGCTACACCTTC. Residues: CACNSFNYGYTF. The chain joins TRBV19 to TRBJ1-2; D gene uncertain. The germline V gene encodes CDR1 LNHDA and CDR2 SQIVND (reference sequence). There are 12 residues in the CDR3. V was shortened by 11 bases and J by 2 bases, with 12 bases between the two germline ends.

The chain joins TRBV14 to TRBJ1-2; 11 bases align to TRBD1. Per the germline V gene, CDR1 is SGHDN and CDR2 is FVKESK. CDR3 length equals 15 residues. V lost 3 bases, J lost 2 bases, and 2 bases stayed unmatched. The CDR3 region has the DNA TGTGCCAGCAGCCAGGACAGGGGGCGAAACTATGGCTACACCTTC. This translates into CASSQDRGRNYGYTF.

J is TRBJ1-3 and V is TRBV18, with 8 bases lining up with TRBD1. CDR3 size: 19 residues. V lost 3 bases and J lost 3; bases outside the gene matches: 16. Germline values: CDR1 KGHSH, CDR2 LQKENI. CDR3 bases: TGTGCCAGCTCACCCATTGAGGGACAGGCGCTCTTAAGTGGAAACACCATATATTTT. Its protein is CASSPIEGQALLSGNTIYF. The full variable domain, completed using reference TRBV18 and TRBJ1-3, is NAGVMQNPRHLVRRRGQEARLRCSPMKGHSHVYWYRQLPEEGLKFMVYLQKENIIDESGMPKERFSAEFPKEGPSILRIQQVVRGDSAAYFCASSPIEGQALLSGNTIYFGEGSWLTVV.

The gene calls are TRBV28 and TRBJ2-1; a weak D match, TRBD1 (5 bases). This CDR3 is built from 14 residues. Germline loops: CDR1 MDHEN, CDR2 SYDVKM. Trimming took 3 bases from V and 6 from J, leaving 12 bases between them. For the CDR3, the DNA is TGTGCCAGCAGTTTGGCAGGGTTAGCCAATGAGCAGTTCTTC. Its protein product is CASSLAGLANEQFF. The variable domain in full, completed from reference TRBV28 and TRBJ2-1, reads DVKVTQSSRYLVKRTGEKVFLECVQDMDHENMFWYRQDPGLGLRLIYFSYDVKMKEKGDIPEGYSVSREKKERFSLILESASTNQTSMYLCASSLAGLANEQFFGPGTRLTVL.

Here the CDR3 reads CASSQVGDEQFF. DNA of the CDR3: TGCGCCAGCAGCCAAGTAGGGGATGAGCAGTTCTTC. V is TRBV4-1 and J is TRBJ2-1; tentatively, D is TRBD1 (5 bases). Trimming shortened V by 1 base and J by 8 bases, and 6 bases separated the two germline ends. Per germline, CDR1 MGHRA and CDR2 YSYEKL. This CDR3 contains 12 residues.

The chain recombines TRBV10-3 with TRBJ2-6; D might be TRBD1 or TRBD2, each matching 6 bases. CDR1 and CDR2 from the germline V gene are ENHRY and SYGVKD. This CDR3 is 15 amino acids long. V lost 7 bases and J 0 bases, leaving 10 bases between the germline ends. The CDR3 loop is CAIKEGGSGANVLTF. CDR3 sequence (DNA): TGTGCCATCAAAGAGGGGGGCTCTGGGGCCAACGTCCTGACTTTC.

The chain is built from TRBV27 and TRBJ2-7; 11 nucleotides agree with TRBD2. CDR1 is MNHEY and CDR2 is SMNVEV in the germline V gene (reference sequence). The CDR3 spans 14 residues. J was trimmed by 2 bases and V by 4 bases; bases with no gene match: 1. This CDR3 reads CASSSSGGPYEQYF. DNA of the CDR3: TGTGCCAGCAGTTCTAGCGGGGGGCCCTACGAGCAGTACTTC.

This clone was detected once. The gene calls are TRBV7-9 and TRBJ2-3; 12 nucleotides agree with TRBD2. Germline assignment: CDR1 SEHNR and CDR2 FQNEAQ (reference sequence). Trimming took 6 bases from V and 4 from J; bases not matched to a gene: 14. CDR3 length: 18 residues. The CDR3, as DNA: TGTGCCAGCAGTAAAGGGCCTAGCGGGGGGGCCGATTCAGATACGCAGTATTTT. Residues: CASSKGPSGGADSDTQYF.

The DNA of the CDR3 is TGTGCCTGGAGTGTACAGGGGGATCAGCCCCAGCATTTT. This gives the protein CAWSVQGDQPQHF. This chain uses TRBV30 with TRBJ1-5, with TRBD1 matching 8 bases. The ends lost 0 bases at V and 5 bases at J; junction bases unmatched: 0. There are 13 residues in the CDR3. The V gene's germline CDR1 is GTSNPN and CDR2 SVGIG (reference sequence). The full variable domain, with the rest looked up from reference TRBV30 and TRBJ1-5, is SQTIHQWPATLVQPVGSPLSLECTVEGTSNPNLYWYRQAAGRGLQLLFYSVGIGQISSEVPQNLSASRPQDRQFILSSKKLLLSDSGFYLCAWSVQGDQPQHFGDGTRLSIL.

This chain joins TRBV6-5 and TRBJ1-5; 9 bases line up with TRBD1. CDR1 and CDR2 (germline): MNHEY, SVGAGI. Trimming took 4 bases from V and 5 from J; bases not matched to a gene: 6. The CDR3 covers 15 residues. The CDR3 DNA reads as TGTGCCAGCAGTTCAACCGGGACAGGGCATCAGCCCCAGCATTTT. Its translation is CASSSTGTGHQPQHF.

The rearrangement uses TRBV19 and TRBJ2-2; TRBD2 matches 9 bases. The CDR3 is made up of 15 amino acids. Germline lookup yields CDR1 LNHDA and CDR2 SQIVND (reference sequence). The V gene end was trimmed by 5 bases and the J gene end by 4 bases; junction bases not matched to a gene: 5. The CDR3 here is CASSDWRGGTGELFF. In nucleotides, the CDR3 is TGTGCCAGTAGTGATTGGCGGGGGGGCACCGGGGAGCTGTTTTTT.

The CDR3 sequence is CASSGRQVEKLFF. The CDR3 region has the DNA TGTGCCAGCAGTGGCCGACAAGTTGAAAAACTGTTTTTT. The J gene is TRBJ1-4, the V gene TRBV25-1; D remains ambiguous. CDR1 MGHDK and CDR2 SYGVNS come from the germline V gene. CDR3 length: 13 amino acids. The V end was cut by 4 bases, the J end by 7 bases, with 10 bases between.

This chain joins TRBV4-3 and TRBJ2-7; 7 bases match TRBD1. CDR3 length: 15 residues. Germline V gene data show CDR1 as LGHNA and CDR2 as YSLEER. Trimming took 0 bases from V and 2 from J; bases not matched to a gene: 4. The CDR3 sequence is CASSQERQGAYEQYF. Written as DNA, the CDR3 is TGCGCCAGCAGCCAAGAACGTCAGGGGGCCTACGAGCAGTACTTC.

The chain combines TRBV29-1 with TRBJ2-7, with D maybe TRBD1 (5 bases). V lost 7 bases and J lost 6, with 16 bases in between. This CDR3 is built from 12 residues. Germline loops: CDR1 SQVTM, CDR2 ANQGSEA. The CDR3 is CSADSKEGEQYF. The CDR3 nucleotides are TGCAGCGCAGACAGTAAAGAAGGCGAGCAGTACTTC.

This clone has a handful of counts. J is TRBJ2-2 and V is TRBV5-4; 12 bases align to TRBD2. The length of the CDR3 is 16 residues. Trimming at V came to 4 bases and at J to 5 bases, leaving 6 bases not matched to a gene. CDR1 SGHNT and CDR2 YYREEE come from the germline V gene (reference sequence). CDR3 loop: CASSPSGRAGTGELFF. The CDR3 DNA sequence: TGTGCCAGCAGCCCTAGCGGGAGGGCCGGGACCGGGGAGCTGTTTTTT. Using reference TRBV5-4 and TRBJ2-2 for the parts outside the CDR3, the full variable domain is ETGVTQSPTHLIKTRGQQVTLRCSSQSGHNTVSWYQQALGQGPQFIFQYYREEENGRGNFPPRFSGLQFPNYSSELNVNALELDDSALYLCASSPSGRAGTGELFFGEGSRLTVL.

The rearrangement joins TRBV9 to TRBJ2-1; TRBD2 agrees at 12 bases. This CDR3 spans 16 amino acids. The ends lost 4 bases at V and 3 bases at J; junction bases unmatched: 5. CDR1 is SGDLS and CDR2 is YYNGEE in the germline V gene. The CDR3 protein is CASSPSGRGVYNEQFF. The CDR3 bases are TGTGCCAGCAGCCCTAGCGGGAGGGGAGTCTACAATGAGCAGTTCTTC.

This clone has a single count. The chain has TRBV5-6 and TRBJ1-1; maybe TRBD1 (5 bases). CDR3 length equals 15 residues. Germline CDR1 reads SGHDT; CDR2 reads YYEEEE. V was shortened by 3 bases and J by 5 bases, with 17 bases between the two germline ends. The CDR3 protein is CASSSGRGRDTEAFF. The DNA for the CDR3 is TGTGCCAGCAGCTCCGGGCGGGGGAGAGATACTGAAGCTTTCTTT.

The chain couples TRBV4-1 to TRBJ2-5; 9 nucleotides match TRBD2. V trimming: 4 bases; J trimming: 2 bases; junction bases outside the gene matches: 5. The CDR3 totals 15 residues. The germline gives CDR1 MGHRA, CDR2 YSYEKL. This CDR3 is CASSPPTSGQETQYF. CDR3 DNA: TGCGCCAGCAGCCCACCGACTAGCGGTCAAGAGACCCAGTACTTC.